The 16 T cell receptor beta chains reported below all come from one sample, sequenced in a study of beta chain features in type 1 diabetes. Isolated RNA was reverse transcribed in full, so expressed TCRB transcripts were sequenced. Sequencing was performed with immunoSEQ multiplex PCR; in TCRdb, only in-frame clones are kept and a portion is missing. This table has under 800,000 clones, roughly a sixth appearing once. The specimen sequenced was naive CD4+ T cells from blood. The receptor source for this set is a man between 18 and 29 years old in good health.

In this sample, this clone turned up a few times. The rearrangement joins TRBV7-2 to TRBJ2-3; D call uncertain. The CDR3 is made up of 13 amino acids. The V gene lost 3 bases and the J gene lost 13 bases, with 17 bases spanning the gap. CDR1 is SGHTA, CDR2 FQGNSA, per germline. In DNA form, the CDR3 reads TGTGCCAGCAGCTTGCTCAATCGGCCTGGGGAGTATTTT. Protein: CASSLLNRPGEYF.

V usage is TRBV6-5 and J usage is TRBJ2-6; D not certain. Trimming removed 6 bases at V and 1 base at J, with 10 bases between. The germline CDR1 and CDR2 sequences are MNHEY and SVGAGI. This CDR3 contains 15 residues. CDR3 in amino acids: CASSVFGSGANVLTF. The CDR3 coding sequence is TGTGCCAGCAGCGTCTTCGGGTCTGGGGCCAACGTCCTGACTTTC.

This rearrangement joins TRBV7-2 to TRBJ1-5; 11 bases agree with TRBD1. V shed 6 bases and J 8 bases; nucleotides not matched to a gene: 12. CDR1 SGHTA and CDR2 FQGNSA come from the germline V gene. This CDR3 has 16 amino acids. CDR3 region: CASSRTGGYMVEPQHF. The CDR3 DNA reads TGTGCCAGCAGTCGGACAGGGGGCTATATGGTGGAGCCCCAGCATTTT.

The chain combines TRBV7-2 with TRBJ2-1, with TRBD2 matching 14 bases. This CDR3 has 15 amino acids. Per the germline V gene, CDR1 is SGHTA and CDR2 is FQGNSA. J gave up 8 bases and V 4 bases, and 4 bases lay outside the gene matches. CDR3: CASSSTGLAGDEQFF. The DNA for the CDR3 is TGTGCCAGCAGCTCCACGGGACTAGCGGGAGATGAGCAGTTCTTC.

This clone occurred a few times. The rearrangement links TRBV11-2 to TRBJ2-2; D remains ambiguous. The V end was cut by 4 bases, the J end by 6 bases, with 9 bases between. The CDR3 extends over 13 amino acids. The germline gives CDR1 SGHAT, CDR2 FQNNGV. The CDR3 DNA follows: TGTGCCAGCAGCTCATTTCAGGCCGGGGAGCTGTTTTTT. This sequence encodes CASSSFQAGELFF.

This clone was found a few times. The gene calls are TRBV4-1 and TRBJ1-3, with no clear D. The CDR3 covers 12 residues. V gave up 1 base and J gave up 2 bases, with 0 bases separating them. The germline V gene encodes CDR1 MGHRA and CDR2 YSYEKL. CDR3 sequence: CASSQAGNTIYF. The DNA for the CDR3 is TGCGCCAGCAGCCAAGCTGGAAACACCATATATTTT.

The table lists this clone with a few counts. The chain is built from TRBV4-3 and TRBJ1-1; D perhaps matches TRBD1 (6 bases). The CDR3 is 15 amino acids. Germline V gene data show CDR1 as LGHNA and CDR2 as YSLEER. Trimming stripped 4 bases from V and 5 bases from J, with 17 bases between. The CDR3 spells CASSPGEGGWTEAFF. DNA for the CDR3: TGCGCCAGCAGCCCTGGCGAGGGGGGGTGGACTGAAGCTTTCTTT.

There are a few counts of this clone. The rearrangement joins TRBV4-3 to TRBJ2-2; D possibly corresponds to TRBD1 (5 bases). This CDR3 spans 15 amino acids. Trimming took 2 bases from V and 7 from J, leaving 14 bases between them. Germline lookup yields CDR1 LGHNA and CDR2 YSLEER. The CDR3 nucleotides are TGCGCCAGCAGCCAACCCAGGGAATCAGGCGGGGAGCTGTTTTTT. Residues: CASSQPRESGGELFF.

The chain combines TRBV4-3 with TRBJ2-7; 7 nucleotides line up with TRBD1. Germline V CDR1 and CDR2: LGHNA, YSLEER. V trimming: 2 bases; J trimming: 0 bases; junction bases outside the gene matches: 4. The CDR3 is 15 residues long. The CDR3: CASSQLTGYSYEQYF. The CDR3 nucleotides are TGCGCCAGCAGCCAACTGACAGGGTACTCCTACGAGCAGTACTTC.

This rearrangement joins TRBV9 to TRBJ2-2; 8 bases are shared with TRBD1. V lost 0 bases and J lost 4; bases outside the gene matches: 5. The CDR3 extends over 16 amino acids. Germline CDR1 SGDLS, CDR2 YYNGEE. CDR3 DNA sequence: TGTGCCAGCAGCGTAGCTACAGGGGGAGGCACCGGGGAGCTGTTTTTT. Translated, it gives CASSVATGGGTGELFF.

This clone was counted a few times. This rearrangement joins TRBV5-4 to TRBJ2-3, with 9 bases matching TRBD1. V gave up 4 bases and J gave up 4 bases; unmatched junction bases: 7. The germline V gene encodes CDR1 SGHNT and CDR2 YYREEE (reference sequence). The CDR3 is 15 amino acids. DNA of the CDR3: TGTGCCAGCAGCCAGGGACAGGGCATCCCAGATACGCAGTATTTT. This codes for CASSQGQGIPDTQYF.

This clone was found once. Here the CDR3 DNA reads TGTGCCAGCAGCCCCTGGCAGGGGGCGGGCACCGGGGAGCTGTTTTTT. As protein: CASSPWQGAGTGELFF. The chain combines TRBV28 with TRBJ2-2; 8 bases map to TRBD1. The CDR3 covers 16 residues. Losses at the gene ends were 6 bases for V and 4 bases for J; bases not matched to a gene: 10. Germline loops: CDR1 MDHEN, CDR2 SYDVKM. The complete variable domain, with remaining parts taken from reference TRBV28 and TRBJ2-2, reads DVKVTQSSRYLVKRTGEKVFLECVQDMDHENMFWYRQDPGLGLRLIYFSYDVKMKEKGDIPEGYSVSREKKERFSLILESASTNQTSMYLCASSPWQGAGTGELFFGEGSRLTVL.

This clone was counted ten times or more. The V call is TRBV7-9, the J call TRBJ2-7; the D is unclear. V gave up 6 bases and J gave up 7 bases, with 10 bases separating them. Germline lookup yields CDR1 SEHNR and CDR2 FQNEAQ (reference sequence). This CDR3 region has 11 residues. This CDR3 reads CASSQMEEQYF. The DNA for the CDR3 is TGTGCCAGCAGTCAGATGGAGGAGCAGTACTTC. The full variable domain, its missing parts supplied by reference TRBV7-9 and TRBJ2-7, is DTGVSQNPRHKITKRGQNVTFRCDPISEHNRLYWYRQTLGQGPEFLTYFQNEAQLEKSRLLSDRFSAERPKGSFSTLEIQRTEQGDSAMYLCASSQMEEQYFGPGTRLTVT.

CDR3 protein: CASRLAGGPDTQYF. DNA for the CDR3: TGCGCCAGCAGACTAGCGGGAGGGCCAGATACGCAGTATTTT. This chain links TRBV5-1 with TRBJ2-3; 13 nucleotides align to TRBD2. Per the germline V gene, CDR1 is SGHRS and CDR2 is YFSETQ. The V segment lost 5 bases and the J segment 4 bases; nucleotides outside the gene matches: 1. The CDR3 runs to 14 residues.

The chain joins TRBV5-6 to TRBJ2-1; either TRBD1 or TRBD2 may supply D (6 bases each). V gave up 4 bases and J gave up 3 bases, with 11 bases separating them. Germline-derived CDR1 and CDR2 are SGHDT and YYEEEE. CDR3 length equals 14 residues. The CDR3 sequence: CASSRGDGYNEQFF. Here the CDR3 DNA reads TGTGCCAGCAGCAGGGGGGATGGCTACAATGAGCAGTTCTTC.

Only a few counts were recorded for this clone. The chain employs TRBV20-1 and TRBJ2-7, with unresolved D. The CDR3 has 11 amino acids. V lost 3 bases, J lost 5 bases, and 8 bases lay in between. Germline lookup yields CDR1 DFQATT and CDR2 SNEGSKA (reference sequence). The CDR3: CSASRDNEQYF. In DNA form, the CDR3 reads TGCAGTGCTAGTAGAGACAACGAGCAGTACTTC.